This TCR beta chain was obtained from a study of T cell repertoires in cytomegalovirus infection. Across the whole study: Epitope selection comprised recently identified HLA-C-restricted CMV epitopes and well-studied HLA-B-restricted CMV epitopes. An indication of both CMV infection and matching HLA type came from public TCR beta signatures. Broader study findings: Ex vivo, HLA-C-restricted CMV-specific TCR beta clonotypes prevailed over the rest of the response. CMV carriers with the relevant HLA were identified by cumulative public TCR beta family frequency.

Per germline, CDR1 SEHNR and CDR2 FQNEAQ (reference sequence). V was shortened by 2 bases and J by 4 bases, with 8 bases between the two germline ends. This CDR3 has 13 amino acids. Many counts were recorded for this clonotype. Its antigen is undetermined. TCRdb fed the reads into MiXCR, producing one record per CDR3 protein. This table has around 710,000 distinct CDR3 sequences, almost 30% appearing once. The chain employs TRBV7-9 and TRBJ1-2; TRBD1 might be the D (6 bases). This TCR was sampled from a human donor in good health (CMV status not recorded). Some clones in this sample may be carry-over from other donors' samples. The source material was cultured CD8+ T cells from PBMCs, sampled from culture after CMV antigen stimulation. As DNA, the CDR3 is TGTGCCAGCAGCTTAAGGGGGGGCTATGGCTACACCTTC. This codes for CASSLRGGYGYTF. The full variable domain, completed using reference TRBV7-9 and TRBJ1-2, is DTGVSQNPRHKITKRGQNVTFRCDPISEHNRLYWYRQTLGQGPEFLTYFQNEAQLEKSRLLSDRFSAERPKGSFSTLEIQRTEQGDSAMYLCASSLRGGYGYTFGSGTRLTVV.